The T cell receptor beta chain described here comes from a study of vaccination and CD4 T cells after COVID-19. Study details: Between diagnosis and the drawing of post-COVID samples lay a median 101 days (range 35 to 161).

Specified treatment: approximately 9-day PBMC culture with coronavirus spike peptide pools or control peptides (ViraFEST assay). CD4+ T cells that had been cultured provided DNA sequenced with the Oncomine TCR Beta short-read assay. TCRdb itself ran the PCR reads through MiXCR, one entry per CDR3 protein. The sample records 10,000 to 15,000 distinct CDR3 sequences, roughly 72% being singletons. The ends lost 2 bases at V and 6 bases at J; junction bases unmatched: 3. The germline V gene has CDR1 MNHEY and CDR2 SVGAGI. The CDR3 is 13 amino acids. A note on this clonotype: Its antigen is still unknown.

The clonotype comes from a human donor who received a COVID-19 vaccine. The chain carries TRBV6-5 and TRBJ1-2; 7 nucleotides match TRBD1. The sample was CD4+ T cells from blood, cultured in vitro, taken after SARS-CoV-2 vaccination. The CDR3: CASSYHRGHGYTF. The CDR3 DNA sequence: TGTGCCAGCAGTTACCACAGGGGACATGGCTACACCTTC.